The 12 T cell receptor beta chains listed next were all sequenced from one sample in a study of PD-1 blockade in classical Hodgkin lymphoma. The repertoire was sequenced with immunoSEQ multiplex PCR; TCRdb's copy has only in-frame clones and lacks some. The sample contains more than 3,000 clones, roughly 84% of which appear only once. Stated time point: newly diagnosed, previously untreated cHL patient sample. The CD4+ T cells used were purified from thawed PBMCs through magnetic negative selection. Source material: CD4+ T cells from blood. The receptors come from a human donor with classical Hodgkin lymphoma.

The CDR3: CASSFGKGIEQYF. The CDR3 DNA follows: TGCGCCAGCAGCTTCGGGAAGGGTATCGAGCAGTACTTC. This chain joins TRBV5-1 and TRBJ2-7; tentatively, D is TRBD2 (5 bases). Trimming pared 2 bases from V and 6 bases from J, leaving 12 bases between. This CDR3 is 13 amino acids long. Per the germline V gene, CDR1 is SGHRS and CDR2 is YFSETQ. The full variable domain, completed using reference TRBV5-1 and TRBJ2-7, is KAGVTQTPRYLIKTRGQQVTLSCSPISGHRSVSWYQQTPGQGLQFLFEYFSETQRNKGNFPGRFSGRQFSNSRSEMNVSTLELGDSALYLCASSFGKGIEQYFGPGTRLTVT.

The rearrangement uses TRBV2 and TRBJ2-7; TRBD2 agrees at 12 bases. The germline V gene has CDR1 SNHLY and CDR2 FYNNEI. This CDR3 contains 15 residues. Trimming took 5 bases from V and 4 from J; bases not matched to a gene: 6. The CDR3 coding sequence is TGTGCCAGCAGTCTACTAGCGGGAGGTGGGTACGAGCAGTACTTC. Its translation is CASSLLAGGGYEQYF.

The rearrangement uses TRBV16 and TRBJ1-5; D might be TRBD1 (5 bases). The CDR3 consists of 13 residues. V was clipped by 4 bases and J by 10 bases, with 14 bases between them. Germline values: CDR1 KGHSY, CDR2 FQNENV. CDR3 coding DNA: TGTGCCAGCAGCCCCCTCAGGGAGGCTCCCCAGCATTTT. This codes for CASSPLREAPQHF. Full variable domain (rest looked up from reference TRBV16 and TRBJ1-5): GEEVAQTPKHLVRGEGQKAKLYCAPIKGHSYVFWYQQVLKNEFKFLISFQNENVFDETGMPKERFSAKCLPNSPCSLEIQATKLEDSAVYFCASSPLREAPQHFGDGTRLSIL.

As regards this clone: A junction boundary mismatches the germline segment, possibly from a read error. The chain is built from TRBV2 and TRBJ1-6, with D tentatively TRBD1 (6 bases). The CDR3 sequence is 14 residues long. The germline V gene encodes CDR1 SNHLY and CDR2 FYNNEI. CDR3 nucleotide sequence: TGTGCCAGCAGCGAAGGGTCGGGGGCCGGTCCCCTCCACTTT. Residues: CASSEGSGAGPLHF.

This clone appeared a few times. This sequence joins TRBV6-1 and TRBJ1-1; D remains ambiguous. V was trimmed by 7 bases and J by 3 bases, leaving 12 bases between them. CDR1 is MNHNS, CDR2 SASEGT, per germline. This CDR3 is built from 13 residues. The CDR3 sequence is CASTRRRDTEAFF. As DNA, the CDR3 is TGTGCCAGCACTCGAAGGAGGGACACTGAAGCTTTCTTT.

The chain employs TRBV6-1 and TRBJ1-2; D is uncertain. The CDR3 runs to 12 residues. Germline values: CDR1 MNHNS, CDR2 SASEGT. Trimming removed 6 bases at V and 7 bases at J, with 12 bases between. CDR3 sequence reads: CASSLIRGGYTF. DNA for the CDR3: TGTGCCAGCAGCCTTATACGGGGTGGCTACACCTTC.

The V and J genes are TRBV10-2 and TRBJ2-3; unclear D gene. The germline V and J ends were trimmed by 0 bases and 3 bases, with 7 bases remaining between them. This CDR3 comprises 14 residues. Per germline, CDR1 WSHSY and CDR2 SAAADI. The CDR3 sequence: CASSESRATDTQYF. CDR3 coding DNA: TGCGCCAGCAGTGAGTCACGGGCAACAGATACGCAGTATTTT.

The chain uses TRBV19 and TRBJ2-3; 11 bases match TRBD2. Germline lookup yields CDR1 LNHDA and CDR2 SQIVND (reference sequence). After removal of 3 bases from V and 1 base from J, the junction contained 6 bases not matched to a gene. The CDR3 is 17 amino acids. The CDR3 coding sequence is TGTGCCAGTAGTATGAACCCGGGACTAGCGGGCACAGATACGCAGTATTTT. Its translation: CASSMNPGLAGTDTQYF.

V usage is TRBV7-8 and J usage is TRBJ2-3, with D perhaps being TRBD1 or TRBD2 (5 bases each). Germline V gene lookup returns CDR1 SGHVS and CDR2 FQNEAQ. The CDR3 extends over 16 amino acids. V was shortened by 5 bases and J by 4 bases, with 19 bases between the two germline ends. This CDR3 is CASSPPGPGRPDTQYF. CDR3 DNA: TGTGCCAGCAGCCCCCCGGGACCCGGGCGCCCAGATACGCAGTATTTT.

This chain connects TRBV2 to TRBJ2-1; D might be TRBD2 (6 bases). V lost 7 bases and J 4 bases, leaving 11 bases between the germline ends. The CDR3 is 13 residues long. Germline CDR1 is SNHLY and CDR2 is FYNNEI. CDR3 region: CASMAGPYNEQFF. In DNA, the CDR3 is TGTGCCAGCATGGCGGGACCGTACAATGAGCAGTTCTTC.

V is TRBV11-2 and J is TRBJ1-1; 7 nucleotides agree with TRBD1. The junction had 9 bases not matched to a gene; V was cut back by 4 bases and J by 1 base. CDR1 SGHAT and CDR2 FQNNGV come from the germline V gene. This CDR3 comprises 16 residues. The CDR3 DNA sequence: TGTGCCAGCAGCTCCCTAACAGGGGCCCGGAACACTGAAGCTTTCTTT. Translating it yields CASSSLTGARNTEAFF.

CDR3 loop: CASSYSSLGNTEAFF. The CDR3 nucleotides read TGTGCCAGCAGTTACTCGAGTCTTGGGAACACTGAAGCTTTCTTT. The chain combines TRBV6-6 with TRBJ1-1; no clear D gene. Trimming took 0 bases from V and 1 from J, leaving 9 bases between them. This CDR3 has 15 residues. Germline CDR1 and CDR2: MNHNY and SVGAGI (reference sequence).